This T cell receptor beta chain was sequenced in a study of OX40 agonist ivuxolimab in advanced cancers. The table came from immunoSEQ multiplex PCR; TCRdb's copy has only in-frame clones and leaves some out. The sample has 65,000 to 70,000 clones; roughly 80% are singletons. Trimming shortened V by 7 bases and J by 2 bases, and 17 bases separated the two germline ends. CDR1 is SEHNR and CDR2 is FQNEAQ in the germline V gene (reference sequence). The CDR3 contains 16 residues. Sequencing used CD4+ or CD8+ T cells sorted from blood, obtained in a trial of the OX40 agonist ivuxolimab. The clonotype was recovered from an adult with an advanced solid tumor such as melanoma, head and neck, liver or kidney cancer. This chain connects TRBV7-9 to TRBJ2-2; TRBD1 or TRBD2 may be the D gene (5 bases each). CDR3 amino acids: CASTQDRGPNTGELFF. The CDR3 nucleotides are TGTGCCAGCACCCAAGACCGGGGACCCAACACCGGGGAGCTGTTTTTT.